This section outlines one TCR beta chain sequence together with its context. Authors' processing steps: Reference gene primer amplification gave nucleated cell count estimates. The table came from immunoSEQ multiplex PCR; TCRdb's copy has only in-frame clones and leaves some out. V and J calls plus clone size are reproduced from that table; the DNA served to infer D and trimming. Of 100,000 to 150,000 clones in the sample, 70% to 85% were seen once. This record comes from a study of blood T cell repertoires in COVID-19. Overall study: Collection of acute and convalescent COVID-19 samples took place in the United States, Italy and Spain. PBMCs, B-cell-depleted T cells, or T cells were the source of the cDNA or gDNA that made up the material.

CDR3 length: 13 amino acids. Trimming stripped 7 bases from V and 2 bases from J, with 10 bases between. The sample was peripheral blood. The chain has TRBV12-3 or TRBV12-4 and TRBJ2-3; D unclear. This sequence was found in a woman aged 55-69 years with acute or convalescent COVID-19. CDR3 DNA: TGTGCCAGCATCTCGCCTAACACAGATACGCAGTATTTT. Translated: CASISPNTDTQYF.